The next 32 T cell receptor beta chains were all read from a single sample in a study of regulatory T cells in long-lasting Graves disease. The time point is: persistent/refractory GD, antithyroid drugs over 5 years with positive TRAb. The TCR library was made from RNA extracted from PBMCs. CDR3-region Arm-PCR and iRepertoire HTBI primers produced the TCR beta libraries. TCRdb passed the multiplex PCR reads through MiXCR, listing each CDR3 protein once. The table lists about 290,000 distinct CDR3 sequences, 20% to 25% of them singletons, with just over 55% in the top ten. Here the sequenced sample was peripheral blood mononuclear cells (PBMCs), taken when the disease was refractory, from a patient treated with antithyroid drugs. These receptors originate from a female donor with Graves disease.

This clonotype showed up just a few times. The chain combines TRBV6-1 with TRBJ1-2, with D unclear. The V and J ends lost 7 bases and 4 bases respectively, with 13 bases between them. The germline V gene has CDR1 MNHNS and CDR2 SASEGT. CDR3 length: 13 amino acids. The CDR3 nucleotides are TGTGCCAGCACCAAGGGAGGGCTCTATGGCTACACCTTC. This translates into CASTKGGLYGYTF.

The chain has TRBV7-8 and TRBJ2-6; D is perhaps TRBD1 (5 bases). Trimming took 2 bases from V and 1 from J, leaving 12 bases between them. Per germline, CDR1 SGHVS and CDR2 FQNEAQ. This CDR3 comprises 17 residues. CDR3 loop: CASSLMGQGSGANVLTF. CDR3 coding DNA: TGTGCCAGCAGCTTAATGGGTCAGGGTTCTGGGGCCAACGTCCTGACTTTC.

This clonotype showed up just a few times. The chain has TRBV5-1 and TRBJ1-1; 8 nucleotides match TRBD1. The germline V gene has CDR1 SGHRS and CDR2 YFSETQ. V was pared by 4 bases and J by 0 bases, with 5 bases of the junction left unmatched. The CDR3 covers 15 residues. The DNA for the CDR3 is TGCGCCAGCAGCACCTCAGGGGGCCTGAACACTGAAGCTTTCTTT. This encodes CASSTSGGLNTEAFF. Drawing the rest from reference TRBV5-1 and TRBJ1-1, the complete variable domain is KAGVTQTPRYLIKTRGQQVTLSCSPISGHRSVSWYQQTPGQGLQFLFEYFSETQRNKGNFPGRFSGRQFSNSRSEMNVSTLELGDSALYLCASSTSGGLNTEAFFGQGTRLTVV.

This clonotype has a count of ten or more. The J gene is TRBJ1-5, the V gene TRBV12-3 or TRBV12-4; TRBD1 matches at 9 bases. V lost 5 bases to trimming and J lost 4 bases; unmatched junction nucleotides: 3. The CDR3 length is 14 residues. The CDR3 DNA sequence: TGTGCCAGCAGTAGACAGGGGGATAATCAGCCCCAGCATTTT. Translation gives CASSRQGDNQPQHF.

This clonotype was counted at least ten times. J is TRBJ1-2 and V is TRBV3-1; D possibly corresponds to TRBD1 (5 bases). Germline V lookup: CDR1 LGHDT, CDR2 YNNKEL (reference sequence). V lost 5 bases and J lost 7, with 20 bases in between. The CDR3 covers 15 residues. The CDR3 bases are TGTGCCAGCAGCAGCGTACCAACGGGGCGCAGTGGCTACACCTTC. Translating it yields CASSSVPTGRSGYTF. Full variable domain (missing parts from reference TRBV3-1 and TRBJ1-2): DTAVSQTPKYLVTQMGNDKSIKCEQNLGHDTMYWYKQDSKKFLKIMFSYNNKELIINETVPNRFSPKSPDKAHLNLHINSLELGDSAVYFCASSSVPTGRSGYTFGSGTRLTVV.

This clonotype was counted at least ten times. The chain is built from TRBV30 and TRBJ1-4, with TRBD1 as a possible D gene (5 bases). Deletions cut 2 bases from V and 8 bases from J, with 12 bases between. Germline V gene lookup returns CDR1 GTSNPN and CDR2 SVGIG (reference sequence). This CDR3 has 13 amino acids. The CDR3 is CAWSRGGGEKLFF. CDR3 in DNA: TGTGCCTGGAGTAGGGGCGGAGGGGAAAAACTGTTTTTT.

The rearrangement joins TRBV9 to TRBJ1-1; unclear D gene. CDR1 and CDR2 from the germline V gene are SGDLS and YYNGEE. This CDR3 is 13 amino acids long. Trimming took off 0 bases at V and 8 bases at J, with 11 bases between the two ends. The CDR3 here is CASSVAPDSEAFF. The CDR3 nucleotides are TGTGCCAGCAGCGTAGCGCCGGACTCGGAAGCTTTCTTT.

This chain joins TRBV5-6 and TRBJ2-4; 7 bases are a match to TRBD1. The CDR3 is 14 residues long. Germline CDR1 reads SGHDT; CDR2 reads YYEEEE. V shed 3 bases, J shed 5 bases, and the junction held 5 bases outside the gene matches. The CDR3 sequence is CASSSQGLQNIQYF. The CDR3 nucleotides read TGTGCCAGCAGCTCACAGGGGTTACAAAACATTCAGTACTTC.

The DNA for the CDR3 is TGTGCCAGCAGCTTAGGAGGGCCCGGGGCCAACGTCCTGACTTTC. Translating gives CASSLGGPGANVLTF. V gene TRBV7-9 combines with J gene TRBJ2-6; D is possibly TRBD2 (5 bases). The CDR3 length is 15 residues. The germline gives CDR1 SEHNR, CDR2 FQNEAQ (reference sequence). Trimming cost V 1 base and J 4 bases, with 8 bases left between them.

This clonotype was counted a few times. The J gene is TRBJ2-7, the V gene TRBV11-2; D perhaps matches TRBD1 (6 bases). There are 14 residues in the CDR3. Germline CDR1 reads SGHAT; CDR2 reads FQNNGV. V was pared by 5 bases and J by 8 bases, with 19 bases between. The CDR3 protein is CASSPGTIVVQQYF. The CDR3 nucleotides read TGTGCCAGCAGCCCGGGGACAATTGTCGTCCAGCAGTACTTC.

This clonotype was counted at least ten times. V gene TRBV7-8 combines with J gene TRBJ1-1; D remains ambiguous. Germline assignment: CDR1 SGHVS and CDR2 FQNEAQ. Trimming took 2 bases from V and 7 from J, leaving 14 bases between them. This CDR3 comprises 14 residues. The CDR3 reads CASSLRQSSFEAFF. CDR3 in DNA: TGTGCCAGCAGCTTACGGCAGTCCAGTTTTGAAGCTTTCTTT.

This clonotype has at least ten counts. The chain is built from TRBV20-1 and TRBJ1-2; D may be TRBD1 (5 bases). CDR1 is DFQATT, CDR2 SNEGSKA, per germline (reference sequence). V lost 4 bases to trimming and J lost 7 bases, with 10 bases between them. This CDR3 is built from 11 residues. CDR3 DNA: TGCAGTGCTACTACAGGCAGTGGCTACACCTTC. Its protein is CSATTGSGYTF.

The sample holds many counts of this clonotype. This chain links TRBV20-1 with TRBJ1-1; no clear D gene. The V gene lost 2 bases and the J gene lost 4 bases, with 23 bases spanning the gap. This CDR3 is 17 amino acids long. Germline CDR1 is DFQATT and CDR2 is SNEGSKA (reference sequence). The CDR3 protein is CSARKEAHIGWATEAFF. The CDR3 DNA reads as TGCAGTGCTAGAAAAGAGGCCCACATCGGTTGGGCCACTGAAGCTTTCTTT.

At least ten counts were recorded for this clonotype. The J gene is TRBJ1-1, the V gene TRBV28, with D hard to call. Germline V lookup: CDR1 MDHEN, CDR2 SYDVKM. V was shortened by 1 base and J by 1 base, with 7 bases between the two germline ends. This CDR3 spans 14 amino acids. CDR3 in amino acids: CASSLLRENTEAFF. The CDR3 DNA reads TGTGCCAGCAGTTTATTACGGGAGAACACTGAAGCTTTCTTT. The full variable domain, in which reference TRBV28 and TRBJ1-1 provide the parts outside the CDR3, is DVKVTQSSRYLVKRTGEKVFLECVQDMDHENMFWYRQDPGLGLRLIYFSYDVKMKEKGDIPEGYSVSREKKERFSLILESASTNQTSMYLCASSLLRENTEAFFGQGTRLTVV.

In its sample, this clonotype was seen many times. The rearrangement uses TRBV28 and TRBJ2-7; possible D gene TRBD2, 6 bases. The CDR3 runs 15 residues. The ends were cut back, 6 bases at V and 1 base at J, with 16 bases in the middle. The germline CDR1 and CDR2 sequences are MDHEN and SYDVKM. As DNA, the CDR3 is TGTGCCAGCAGCCAACGGGGAGGTCTGTCCTACGAGCAGTACTTC. Residues: CASSQRGGLSYEQYF. Filled out from reference TRBV28 and TRBJ2-7, the complete variable domain reads DVKVTQSSRYLVKRTGEKVFLECVQDMDHENMFWYRQDPGLGLRLIYFSYDVKMKEKGDIPEGYSVSREKKERFSLILESASTNQTSMYLCASSQRGGLSYEQYFGPGTRLTVT.

This clonotype was seen many times. The chain is built from TRBV6-5 and TRBJ2-7; D gene uncertain. From germline, CDR1 is MNHEY and CDR2 SVGAGI. The V end was cut by 2 bases, the J end by 4 bases, with 15 bases between. CDR3 length: 15 residues. CDR3 sequence: CASSYLPDDAYEQYF. CDR3 sequence (DNA): TGTGCCAGCAGTTACCTTCCGGACGATGCTTACGAGCAGTACTTC.

The V call is TRBV5-1, the J call TRBJ2-3, with 12 bases identical to TRBD2. Trimming took 3 bases from V and 3 from J; bases not matched to a gene: 8. Germline lookup yields CDR1 SGHRS and CDR2 YFSETQ. The length of the CDR3 is 17 residues. CDR3 nucleotide sequence: TGCGCCAGCAGCTACCGGACTAGCGGGACTTCGACAGATACGCAGTATTTT. This translates into CASSYRTSGTSTDTQYF.

A few counts support this clonotype. The chain couples TRBV6-2 or TRBV6-3 to TRBJ1-1, with D possibly TRBD1 on 5 matching bases. Germline V gene data show CDR1 as MNHEY and CDR2 as SVGEGT. The ends were cut back, 0 bases at V and 8 bases at J, with 10 bases in the middle. The CDR3 extends over 13 amino acids. The CDR3 spells CASSYSAGTEAFF. Here the CDR3 DNA reads TGTGCCAGCAGTTACTCTGCCGGGACCGAAGCTTTCTTT.

The CDR3 protein is CASSPRTGGLSEAFF. The DNA of the CDR3 is TGTGCCAGTAGTCCACGGACAGGGGGCCTCAGTGAAGCTTTCTTT. The rearrangement links TRBV19 to TRBJ1-1; 11 nucleotides match TRBD1. This CDR3 spans 15 amino acids. V lost 5 bases and J lost 7; bases outside the gene matches: 9. The germline gives CDR1 LNHDA, CDR2 SQIVND (reference sequence).

The J gene is TRBJ2-7, the V gene TRBV6-2 or TRBV6-3, with 13 bases identical to TRBD2. The CDR3 runs 14 residues. Germline values: CDR1 MNHEY, CDR2 SVGEGT. V trimming: 2 bases; J trimming: 12 bases; junction bases outside the gene matches: 7. CDR3 protein: CASSYGGTSGMTYF. DNA for the CDR3: TGTGCCAGCAGTTACGGCGGGACTAGCGGGATGACGTACTTC.

The chain uses TRBV20-1 and TRBJ1-6; D is uncertain. From germline, CDR1 is DFQATT and CDR2 SNEGSKA (reference sequence). The V end was cut by 3 bases, the J end by 8 bases, with 17 bases between. The CDR3 is made up of 15 amino acids. The CDR3 reads CSASRSGVGYSPLHF. The CDR3 DNA reads TGCAGTGCTAGCCGGTCGGGCGTGGGATATTCACCCCTCCACTTT.

V and J are TRBV6-1 and TRBJ2-3, with 11 bases matching TRBD2. CDR1 is MNHNS, CDR2 SASEGT, per germline. The CDR3 spans 13 residues. Trimming cost V 6 bases and J 6 bases; bases outside gene matches: 2. The CDR3 coding sequence is TGTGCCAGCAGACTAGCGGGGGCGGATACGCAGTATTTT. The encoded protein is CASRLAGADTQYF.

This clonotype has more than one count but fewer than ten. J is TRBJ2-5 and V is TRBV30, with TRBD2 matching 7 bases. V was clipped by 0 bases and J by 4 bases; unmatched bases: 8. Germline values: CDR1 GTSNPN, CDR2 SVGIG (reference sequence). This CDR3 is 15 amino acids long. The chain's CDR3 is CAWSVPGGGLETQYF. The DNA for the CDR3 is TGTGCCTGGAGTGTTCCCGGGGGAGGGCTAGAGACCCAGTACTTC.

This clonotype was seen ten or more times. This sequence joins TRBV12-3 or TRBV12-4 and TRBJ1-2; a weak D match, TRBD1 (6 bases). The CDR3 contains 14 residues. Trimming stripped 1 base from V and 6 bases from J, with 12 bases between. For the CDR3, the DNA is TGTGCCAGCAGTTTAGACAGGGCAGTAGATGGCTACACCTTC. Protein sequence: CASSLDRAVDGYTF.

The chain links TRBV7-2 to TRBJ2-3; 10 bases are shared with TRBD2. Germline-derived CDR1 and CDR2 are SGHTA and FQGNSA. The CDR3 is made up of 16 amino acids. The J segment lost 3 bases and the V segment lost 5 bases, leaving 8 bases of the junction unmatched. For the CDR3, the DNA is TGTGCCAGCAGCAATCCTAGCGGGAGTAGGACAGATACGCAGTATTTT. As protein: CASSNPSGSRTDTQYF.

CDR3 sequence (DNA): TGCAGTGCTAGAGCCCTGCATAGCAATCAGCCCCAGCATTTT. The encoded protein is CSARALHSNQPQHF. The rearrangement links TRBV20-1 to TRBJ1-5; D is undetermined. The CDR3 covers 14 residues. V was pared by 1 base and J by 0 bases, with 7 bases between. Germline loops: CDR1 DFQATT, CDR2 SNEGSKA (reference sequence).

This clonotype was seen many times. The chain has TRBV12-3 or TRBV12-4 and TRBJ2-5; D is unresolved. This CDR3 comprises 15 residues. Trimming pared 5 bases from V and 1 base from J, leaving 14 bases between. The CDR3 region is CASSPNWQSQETQYF. In DNA form, the CDR3 reads TGTGCCAGCAGTCCAAATTGGCAGAGCCAAGAGACCCAGTACTTC.

The J gene is TRBJ1-2, the V gene TRBV19; 9 nucleotides line up with TRBD1. The length of the CDR3 is 14 residues. Germline V CDR1 and CDR2: LNHDA, SQIVND (reference sequence). The junction had 9 bases not matched to a gene; V was cut back by 5 bases and J by 8 bases. The CDR3 here is CASSPGTGTKGYTF. The CDR3 region has the DNA TGTGCCAGTAGTCCCGGGACAGGGACTAAAGGCTACACCTTC.

This clonotype was detected ten times or more. The chain is built from TRBV11-2 and TRBJ2-5, with 8 bases aligning to TRBD2. V lost 2 bases and J lost 0; bases outside the gene matches: 5. Per germline, CDR1 SGHAT and CDR2 FQNNGV. CDR3 length: 16 residues. The CDR3 reads CASSLSPAGDQETQYF. The CDR3 bases are TGTGCCAGCAGCTTAAGTCCAGCGGGGGACCAAGAGACCCAGTACTTC.

This clonotype came up many times. The chain carries TRBV3-1 and TRBJ2-5; D is undetermined. The germline V gene has CDR1 LGHDT and CDR2 YNNKEL (reference sequence). V lost 4 bases and J 4 bases, leaving 1 base between the germline ends. This CDR3 has 10 amino acids. CDR3 DNA sequence: TGTGCCAGCAGCCGAGAGACCCAGTACTTC. Its protein product is CASSRETQYF.

The chain couples TRBV20-1 to TRBJ2-7; D is perhaps TRBD2 (6 bases). With 5 bases removed from V and 3 bases from J, the gap between germline ends came to 17 bases. The CDR3 loop spans 14 amino acids. Germline CDR1 is DFQATT and CDR2 is SNEGSKA (reference sequence). In DNA form, the CDR3 reads TGCAGTGCTCGAACTAGCAACGGAGTCTACGAGCAGTACTTC. It codes for CSARTSNGVYEQYF.

There are many counts of this clonotype. This rearrangement joins TRBV4-3 to TRBJ2-7, with 12 nucleotides matching TRBD2. The CDR3 extends over 15 amino acids. Trimming at V came to 3 bases and at J to 5 bases, leaving 5 bases not matched to a gene. CDR1 is LGHNA, CDR2 YSLEER, per germline. The CDR3 coding sequence is TGCGCCAGCAGCCAGACTAGCGGGAGTGGGGACGAGCAGTACTTC. This gives the protein CASSQTSGSGDEQYF.